Below, 8 T cell receptor beta chains from the same sample are listed, as sequenced in a study of Ad26.COV2.S vaccination and SARS-CoV-2 variants. Sequenced by immunoSEQ multiplex PCR; TCRdb stores in-frame clones only, minus some. The table has some 320,000 clones, approximately 80% seen once. Treatment of the sample: approximately 18 received Ad26.COV2.S at low or high dose, single or two shots; roughly five received placebo; per-sample allocation not given. The investigators took samples on day 63 after the first vaccine or placebo injection. This specimen consisted of peripheral blood, obtained in a trial of Ad26.COV2.S vaccine versus placebo. The receptors derive from a person between 18 and 65 years old who received the Ad26.COV2.S COVID-19 vaccine or a placebo.

The CDR3 DNA is TGTGCCAGCAGTTACCGGACAGCTTATAATTCACCCCTCCACTTT. Translating gives CASSYRTAYNSPLHF. The rearrangement links TRBV6-5 to TRBJ1-6, with D possibly TRBD1 on 6 matching bases. The CDR3 loop spans 15 amino acids. Per germline, CDR1 MNHEY and CDR2 SVGAGI. V lost 2 bases and J lost 4, with 9 bases in between.

This sequence joins TRBV3-1 (or the pseudogene TRBV3-2) and TRBJ1-1, with 7 positions matching TRBD1. J was trimmed by 10 bases and V by 2 bases; bases with no gene match: 7. This CDR3 comprises 13 residues. Germline values: CDR1 LGHDT, CDR2 YNNKEL (reference sequence). For the CDR3, the DNA is TGTGCCAGCAGCCAACAGGGGGTGATAGCAGCTTTCTTT. It encodes CASSQQGVIAAFF.

The chain combines TRBV7-3 with TRBJ2-1; 11 bases are a match to TRBD2. Germline-derived CDR1 and CDR2 are SGHTA and FQGTGA. V shed 4 bases and J 8 bases; nucleotides not matched to a gene: 7. This CDR3 is 15 amino acids long. CDR3 protein: CASSSSGGPRDEQFF. The CDR3 DNA follows: TGTGCCAGCAGCTCTAGCGGGGGGCCGAGGGATGAGCAGTTCTTC.

On this clone: This may be a read error: a much more frequent sequence differs by one nucleotide. V usage is TRBV7-2 and J usage is TRBJ1-2, with no clear D. V lost 1 base and J lost 2, with 8 bases in between. The CDR3 extends over 14 amino acids. Per the germline V gene, CDR1 is SGHTA and CDR2 is FQGNSA. CDR3 sequence reads: CASSLVMGNYGYTF. DNA for the CDR3: TGTGCCAGCAGCTTAGTTATGGGGAACTATGGCTACACCTTC.

The V call is TRBV27, the J call TRBJ1-4; 10 bases agree with TRBD1. Losses at the gene ends were 6 bases for V and 8 bases for J; bases not matched to a gene: 9. The CDR3 loop spans 15 amino acids. Germline-derived CDR1 and CDR2 are MNHEY and SMNVEV (reference sequence). CDR3 sequence (DNA): TGTGCCAGCAGACTTGCGGACAGGGGGGACGAAAAACTGTTTTTT. Protein sequence: CASRLADRGDEKLFF.

The V gene is TRBV4-2, the J gene TRBJ2-3; 10 bases line up with TRBD2. Germline trimming cut 0 bases from V and 8 bases from J; bases unmatched to any gene: 5. The CDR3 covers 15 residues. Germline V lookup: CDR1 LGHNA, CDR2 YNFKEQ. The CDR3 loop is CASSQELAGFPTQYF. The CDR3 DNA is TGTGCCAGCAGCCAAGAACTAGCGGGGTTCCCTACGCAGTATTTT.

Comments on this clone: This sample also contains other DNA sequences that code for the same CDR3. The chain employs TRBV6-5 and TRBJ2-2; no clear D. The ends were cut back, 0 bases at V and 6 bases at J, with 5 bases in the middle. Germline lookup yields CDR1 MNHEY and CDR2 SVGAGI. The CDR3 length is 13 residues. CDR3 sequence reads: CASSYSIAGELFF. Written as DNA, the CDR3 is TGTGCCAGCAGTTACTCGATTGCCGGGGAGCTGTTTTTT.

This chain uses TRBV5-1 with TRBJ2-4, with TRBD1 matching 10 bases. The germline V gene has CDR1 SGHRS and CDR2 YFSETQ. J gave up 7 bases and V 4 bases, and 8 bases lay outside the gene matches. The CDR3 contains 15 residues. The CDR3, as DNA: TGCGCCAGCAGCCCCCCGGGACAGGGGAGGAACATTCAGTACTTC. It yields the protein CASSPPGQGRNIQYF.